This TCR beta chain was retrieved from a study of cytomegalovirus exposure and HLA in healthy donors. The PCR ran on 60 Vbeta and 13 Jbeta primers. Clones were sequenced by immunoSEQ multiplex PCR, and TCRdb holds only the in-frame ones, with some missing. Here the sample spans about 38,000 clones, about nine tenths being singletons. Sequenced material: PBMCs. This TCR was recovered from a woman aged 40-49 years in good health and CMV-seropositive.

The CDR3 DNA reads as TGTGCCAGCAGCTTAGAGGGGGGGGCCTACGAGCAGTACTTC. It translates to CASSLEGGAYEQYF. The chain has TRBV7-2 and TRBJ2-7, with a weak D call TRBD2 (7 bases). Deletions cut 1 base from V and 2 bases from J, with 9 bases between. Germline assignment: CDR1 SGHTA and CDR2 FQGNSA. The CDR3 covers 14 residues.